Listed below are T cell receptor beta chains from one sample, sequenced in a study of T cell responses to AZD1222 COVID-19 vaccine. Repertoires were generated with immunoSEQ multiplex PCR, while TCRdb's copy carries only in-frame clones and drops some. There are roughly 180,000 clones in the sample; about 90% occur only once, and 0.4% to 0.5% lies in the top ten. Sequenced material: peripheral blood, taken on day 0 of AZD1222 vaccination. The receptors shown here come from an adult in good health. CDR3s include the opening cysteine and the closing phenylalanine or tryptophan. Fields, in order: D gene, V gene, clone size, J gene, CDR3 DNA, CDR3 protein. D genes are given only for firm matches. Expanded clones get a size class; other rows say once, few or many, or leave the size out.

TRBD2	TRBV5-1	NA	TRBJ2-7	TGCGCCAGCAGCTTGGAGGCGGGAGGCTACGAGCAGTACTTC	CASSLEAGGYEQYF
TRBD2	TRBV10-3	NA	TRBJ2-7	TGTGCCATCCAACTAGCGGGGGGCCAGGGAGAGCAGTACTTC	CAIQLAGGQGEQYF
NA	TRBV6-2/TRBV6-3	NA	TRBJ1-3	TGTGCCAGCAGTTACCTGGGGAAGAGATCTGGAAACACCATATATTTT	CASSYLGKRSGNTIYF
NA	TRBV24-1	NA	TRBJ1-2	TGTGCCACCAGTGGGGCAGCGACAAACTATGGCTACACCTTC	CATSGAATNYGYTF
TRBD1	TRBV19	NA	TRBJ1-2	TGTGCCAGTAGCCGTAATCAGGGGGTTTTGGATGGCTACACCTTC	CASSRNQGVLDGYTF
TRBD1	TRBV28	NA	TRBJ1-2	TGTGCCAGCACCCTATGGTACGTGGACAGGGACGCGCGGGGCTACACCTTC	CASTLWYVDRDARGYTF
NA	TRBV11-2	NA	TRBJ1-4	TGTGCCAGCAGCGCAGGACCCCACGGAAAACTGTTTTTT	CASSAGPHGKLFF
NA	TRBV7-3	NA	TRBJ2-1	TGTGCCAGCAGCTCCGTGCGGAGCTACTCCTACAATGAGCAGTTCTTC	CASSSVRSYSYNEQFF
NA	TRBV4-1	NA	TRBJ2-3	TGCGCCAGCAGATACTATGGGAAAAGCACAGATACGCAGTATTTT	CASRYYGKSTDTQYF
TRBD2	TRBV6-5	NA	TRBJ2-1	TGTGCCAGCAGTTACTCGGCGGGGGGGTACAATGAGCAGTTCTTC	CASSYSAGGYNEQFF
NA	TRBV19	NA	TRBJ1-1	TGTGCCAGCCGAATACAGAACACTGAAGCTTTCTTT	CASRIQNTEAFF
TRBD2	TRBV15	NA	TRBJ2-5	TGTGCCACCAGCCAGGGCAGCGGGAGGGCCGGTGAGACCCAGTACTTC	CATSQGSGRAGETQYF
NA	TRBV15	NA	TRBJ1-3	TGTGCCACCAGCAGAGATCCTAGGGCATTCTCTGGAAACACCATATATTTT	CATSRDPRAFSGNTIYF
NA	TRBV6-5	NA	TRBJ2-7	TGTGCCAGCAGTTACCGGGGTTCCTACGAGCAGTACTTC	CASSYRGSYEQYF
NA	TRBV2	once	TRBJ1-1	TGTGCCAGCAGGAAGGACACTGAAGCTTTCTTT	CASRKDTEAFF
TRBD1	TRBV5-1	NA	TRBJ1-3	TGCGCCAGCAGCTTTCTCGGGATTGACAGGGACGGAAACACCATATATTTT	CASSFLGIDRDGNTIYF
NA	TRBV4-1	few	TRBJ1-3	TGCGCCAGCAGCCTGGGGGAGTCTTACGGAAACACCATATATTTT	CASSLGESYGNTIYF
NA	TRBV3-1/TRBV3-2	NA	TRBJ2-7	TGTGCCAGCAGCTTCACGACAGGAGACTACGAGCAGTACTTC	CASSFTTGDYEQYF
TRBD1	TRBV28	NA	TRBJ2-2	TGTGCCAGCAGTCTCACGGGACAGGCGAACACCGGGGAGCTGTTTTTT	CASSLTGQANTGELFF
TRBD1	TRBV5-1	NA	TRBJ2-7	TGCGCCAGCAGCCCCCGACAGGGGACTCCCTACGAGCAGTACTTC	CASSPRQGTPYEQYF
NA	TRBV29-1	NA	TRBJ2-2	TGCAGCGTTGACTTCCCCGCCGGAGAGGGGAACACCGGGGAGCTGTTTTTT	CSVDFPAGEGNTGELFF
TRBD1	TRBV28	NA	TRBJ1-1	TGTGCCAGCAGCCCCGTCCCGGGACAGGGTAAAGCTTTCTTT	CASSPVPGQGKAFF